The entry below gives a single TCR beta chain sequence along with its context. This table comes from immunoSEQ multiplex PCR, and its TCRdb copy is limited to in-frame clones, with some not included. The data show over 400,000 clones, nearly 90% seen once. The data derive from a study of Ad26.COV2.S vaccination and SARS-CoV-2 variants. Treatment specified: roughly 19 received Ad26.COV2.S at low or high dose, single or two shots; five or six received placebo; per-sample allocation not given. Specimens were obtained on day 63 following the first vaccine or placebo injection. Germline loops: CDR1 KGHDR, CDR2 SFDVKD. The CDR3 totals 15 residues. Trimming pared 3 bases from V and 3 bases from J, leaving 12 bases between.

The material sequenced was peripheral blood, taken in a trial of Ad26.COV2.S vaccine versus placebo. This rearrangement joins TRBV24-1 to TRBJ2-3; D unresolved. This receptor was identified in a person aged 18-60 years who received the Ad26.COV2.S COVID-19 vaccine or a placebo. For the CDR3, the DNA is TGTGCCACCAGTGATGCGGACCCCAGGACAGATACGCAGTATTTT. It codes for CATSDADPRTDTQYF.